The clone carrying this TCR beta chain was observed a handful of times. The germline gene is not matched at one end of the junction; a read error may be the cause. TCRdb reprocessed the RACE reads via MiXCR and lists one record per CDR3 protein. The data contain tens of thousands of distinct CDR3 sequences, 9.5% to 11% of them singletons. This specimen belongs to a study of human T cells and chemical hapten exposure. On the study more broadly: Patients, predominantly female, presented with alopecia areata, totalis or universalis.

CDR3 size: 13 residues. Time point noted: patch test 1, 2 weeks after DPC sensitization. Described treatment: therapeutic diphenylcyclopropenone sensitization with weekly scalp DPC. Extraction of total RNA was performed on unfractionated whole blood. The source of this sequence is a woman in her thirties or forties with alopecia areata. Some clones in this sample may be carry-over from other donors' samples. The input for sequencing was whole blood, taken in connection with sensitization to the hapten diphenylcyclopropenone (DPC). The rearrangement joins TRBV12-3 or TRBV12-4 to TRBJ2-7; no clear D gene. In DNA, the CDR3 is TGTGGCAGCAGTTTTGGGCGGACCTACGAGCAGTACTTC. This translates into CGSSFGRTYEQYF.